Listed below are T cell receptor beta chains from one sample, sequenced in a study of graft-versus-host responses after intestinal transplantation. TCRdb keeps only in-frame clones here, not all; method: immunoSEQ multiplex PCR. This table holds about 36,000 clones, roughly 95% found once. Antigen specificity for these receptors is unknown. The material sequenced was unstimulated CD4+ T cells sorted from spleen or lymph node cells, taken before transplant. Receptor source: a human donor who was the organ donor for an intestinal transplant. Each CDR3 is given with its conserved first and last residue. The order of the fields is clone size, J gene, V gene, D gene, CDR3 DNA, CDR3 protein. A D gene is named only where the DNA matches it firmly. For some rows the clone size is stated as once, few or many, or as a class when expanded; others skip it.

NA	TRBJ2-3	TRBV4-1	NA	TGCGCCAGCAGCCCGCGCCCCACAGATACGCAGTATTTT	CASSPRPTDTQYF
NA	TRBJ1-1	TRBV11-3	NA	TGTGCCAGCAGCCGAACAACCGGGGCAGGGGCTTTCTTT	CASSRTTGAGAFF
NA	TRBJ1-6	TRBV6-1	NA	TGTGCCAGCCGGGGCGATTCACCCCTCCACTTT	CASRGDSPLHF
NA	TRBJ2-3	TRBV2	TRBD2	TGTGCCAGCAGTTGGACTAGCGGGGGGGATGGTACGCAGTATTTT	CASSWTSGGDGTQYF
NA	TRBJ2-3	TRBV29-1	TRBD2	TGCAGCGTTGAGGCCCTAGCGGGGAGCACAGATACGCAGTATTTT	CSVEALAGSTDTQYF
once	TRBJ1-5	TRBV19	NA	TGTGCCAGTAGTATAGATTATGGAAACCTCTGGCATTTT	CASSIDYGNLWHF
NA	TRBJ2-2	TRBV15	NA	TGTGCCACCAGCAGAGATCGGGGGGAGCTGTTTTTT	CATSRDRGELFF
NA	TRBJ1-4	TRBV28	NA	TGTGCCAGCAGTTTAGGGGGGGGGATTGAAAAACTGTTTTTT	CASSLGGGIEKLFF
NA	TRBJ1-3	TRBV6-1	NA	TGTGCCAGCACGCCCGGGGCCAACTCTGGAAACACCATATATTTT	CASTPGANSGNTIYF
NA	TRBJ2-1	TRBV7-2	TRBD2	TGTGCCAGCAGCTTAGATTTAGCGGGACGGTTCTATGAGCAGTTCTTC	CASSLDLAGRFYEQFF
NA	TRBJ2-5	TRBV9	NA	TGTGCCAGCAGCGTAGCAGGGTTAGAGACCCAGTACTTC	CASSVAGLETQYF
NA	TRBJ1-1	TRBV11-2	NA	TGTGCCAGCAGCTTCCAGGGATTGAGTGAAGCTTTCTTT	CASSFQGLSEAFF
NA	TRBJ1-1	TRBV5-4	TRBD1	TGTGCCAGCAGCTTGGCAGGGGGAGTTGAAGCTTTCTTT	CASSLAGGVEAFF
NA	TRBJ1-1	TRBV6-1	NA	TGTGCCACCGGGTACGGGGGAAAAAGGACTGAAGCTTTCTTT	CATGYGGKRTEAFF
NA	TRBJ2-3	TRBV5-1	TRBD2	TGCGCCAGCAGCACTAGCGGGGGGGCAGATACGCAGTATTTT	CASSTSGGADTQYF
NA	TRBJ1-6	TRBV28	NA	TGTGCCAGCTGCAGGGGTTTCAATTCACCCCTCCACTTT	CASCRGFNSPLHF
NA	TRBJ2-5	TRBV11-2	TRBD1	TGTGCCAGCAGCTCTTGGGGACAGGGCACATCGGAGAAAAGAAAGACCCAGTACTTC	CASSSWGQGTSEKRKTQYF
once	TRBJ1-2	TRBV9	NA	TGTGCCAGCAGCGTAAGGGGGGATGGTTCCTATGGCTACACCTTC	CASSVRGDGSYGYTF
NA	TRBJ2-1	TRBV4-2	NA	TGTGCCAGCAGCCAAGAGGGGGGGGCCAACAATGAGCAGTTCTTC	CASSQEGGANNEQFF
NA	TRBJ1-5	TRBV10-2	NA	TGCGCCAGCAGTGACACAACAGCGCAGGGTGGCAATCAGCCCCAGCATTTT	CASSDTTAQGGNQPQHF
NA	TRBJ1-3	TRBV29-1	NA	TGCAGCGTTGATGGTTCTGGAAACACCATATATTTT	CSVDGSGNTIYF
NA	TRBJ2-7	TRBV11-2	NA	TGTGCCAGCACCGGACCTAACTTTCTCTACGAGCAGTACTTC	CASTGPNFLYEQYF
NA	TRBJ1-1	TRBV7-9	NA	TGTGCCAGCAGCCAAAGTTGGGGGACCAATGAAGCTTTCTTT	CASSQSWGTNEAFF
NA	TRBJ2-3	TRBV19	TRBD2	TGTGCCAGTCGGGGGGTTAGGGATACGCAGTATTTT	CASRGVRDTQYF
NA	TRBJ1-5	TRBV7-2	TRBD1	TGTGCCAGCAGCTTACAGACAGGGAACGGCCAGCCCCAGCATTTT	CASSLQTGNGQPQHF
NA	TRBJ1-5	TRBV9	NA	TGTGCCAGCAGCGTAGGGGCAGGGGACGGTCAGCCCCAGCATTTT	CASSVGAGDGQPQHF
NA	TRBJ1-5	TRBV9	TRBD1	TGTGCCAGCAGCCCAGGGGGTATAAATCAGCCCCAGCATTTT	CASSPGGINQPQHF
NA	TRBJ1-2	TRBV5-4	TRBD1	TGTGCCAGCAGCTTCCTCATTCGGCCTCAGGGGGGTATTACTAACTATGGCTACACCTTC	CASSFLIRPQGGITNYGYTF
NA	TRBJ2-7	TRBV18	TRBD1	TGTGCCAGCTCCCAGGGACAGGGCCCCTCCTACGAGCAGTACTTC	CASSQGQGPSYEQYF
once	TRBJ2-3	TRBV6-5	NA	TGTGCCAGCAGCGGAGGGGGGGCCGCAGATACGCAGTATTTT	CASSGGGAADTQYF
NA	TRBJ2-7	TRBV5-8	NA	TGTGCCAGCAGCCACAGGTACGAGCAGTACTTC	CASSHRYEQYF
NA	TRBJ1-2	TRBV11-3	TRBD1	TGTGCCAGCAGCCAGGGCAAGAACCGGGACAGGGATAAGCGCGGCTATGGCTACACCTTC	CASSQGKNRDRDKRGYGYTF
NA	TRBJ1-2	TRBV5-6	TRBD1	TGTGCCAGCAGCTTGGGTCTTATAACAGGGGGATTCGAGGGCTACACCTTC	CASSLGLITGGFEGYTF
NA	TRBJ1-2	TRBV4-3	NA	TGCGCCAGCAGCCAAGGTGTACCTCTCTATGGCTACACCTTC	CASSQGVPLYGYTF
NA	TRBJ1-2	TRBV5-1	TRBD1	TGCGCCAGCAGCACCGGGACAGGGGGCTATGGCTACACCTTC	CASSTGTGGYGYTF
NA	TRBJ1-2	TRBV4-2	TRBD1	TGTGCCAGCAGCCCGCACCTGGGACAGGGCTCATATGGCTACACCTTC	CASSPHLGQGSYGYTF
NA	TRBJ2-2	TRBV5-1	TRBD2	TGCGCCAGCAGCTTGGCCTCTAGCGGGGGGGCCGGGGAGCTGTTTTTT	CASSLASSGGAGELFF
NA	TRBJ2-7	TRBV6-1	NA	TGTGCCAGCAGTGAAATACCAGGGGCCCACGAGCAGTACTTC	CASSEIPGAHEQYF
NA	TRBJ2-3	TRBV2	NA	TGTGCCAGCAGTGACGGCAGGGGAACAGATACGCAGTATTTT	CASSDGRGTDTQYF
NA	TRBJ2-5	TRBV4-3	NA	TGCGCCAGCAGCCCCACAGCGGGCCAACAAAGGCCCCAGTACTTC	CASSPTAGQQRPQYF
NA	TRBJ1-2	TRBV30	NA	TGTGCCTGGAGTGTAGGGGGGGTTGGCTACACCTTC	CAWSVGGVGYTF